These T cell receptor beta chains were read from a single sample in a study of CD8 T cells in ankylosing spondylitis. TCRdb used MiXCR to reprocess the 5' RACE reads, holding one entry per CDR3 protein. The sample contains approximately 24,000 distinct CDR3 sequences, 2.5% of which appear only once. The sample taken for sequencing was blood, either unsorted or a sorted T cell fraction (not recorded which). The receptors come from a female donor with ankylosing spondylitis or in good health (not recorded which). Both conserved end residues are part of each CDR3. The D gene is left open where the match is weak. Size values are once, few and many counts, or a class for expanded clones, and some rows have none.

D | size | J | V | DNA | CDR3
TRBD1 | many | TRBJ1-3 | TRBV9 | TGTGCCAGCAGCCTACGGGACAGGGCCCACTCTGGAAACACCATATATTTT | CASSLRDRAHSGNTIYF
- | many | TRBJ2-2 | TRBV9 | TGTGCCAGCAGCGTAAGGCAGGGGAACACCGGGGAGCTGTTTTTT | CASSVRQGNTGELFF
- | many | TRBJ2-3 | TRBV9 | TGTGCCAGCAGTCGACAGGTGGGAGATACGCAGTATTTT | CASSRQVGDTQYF
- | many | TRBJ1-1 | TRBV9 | TGTGCCAGCACGCGTATTACCACGAACACTGAAGCTTTCTTT | CASTRITTNTEAFF
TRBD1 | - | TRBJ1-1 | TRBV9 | TGTGCCAGCAGCACGGGACAGGGGGGCACTGAAGCTTTCTTT | CASSTGQGGTEAFF
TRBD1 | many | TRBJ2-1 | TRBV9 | TGTGCCAGCAGCGCGAGACAGGGGGCGAATGAGCAGTTCTTC | CASSARQGANEQFF
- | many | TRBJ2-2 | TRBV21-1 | TGTGCCAGCAGCGGATCCGGGACTAGCGGGAGGGTACCGGGGGAGCTGTTTTTT | CASSGSGTSGRVPGELFF
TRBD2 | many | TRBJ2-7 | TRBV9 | TGTGCCAGCAGCCCCGCGACTAGCGGGGGATCCTACGAGCAGTACTTC | CASSPATSGGSYEQYF
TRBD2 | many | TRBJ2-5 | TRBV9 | TGTGCCAGCAGCCCTCCGCTAGCGGGAGAGACCCAGTACTTC | CASSPPLAGETQYF
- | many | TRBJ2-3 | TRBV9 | TGTGCCAGCAGCGTGTGGGCAGATACGCAGTATTTT | CASSVWADTQYF
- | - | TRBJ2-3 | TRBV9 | TGTGCCAGCAGCGTAGCGGGGACGGTACCAGATACGCAGTATTTT | CASSVAGTVPDTQYF
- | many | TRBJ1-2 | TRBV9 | TGTGCCAGCAGCGACCCCCCAGGGGCCTATGGCTACACCTTC | CASSDPPGAYGYTF
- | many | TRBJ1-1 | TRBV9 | TGTGCCAGCAGCCGAGGGAACGCAGATGAAGCTTTCTTT | CASSRGNADEAFF
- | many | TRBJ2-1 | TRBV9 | TGTGCCAGCAGCGGCCCGAGGGGGGTGAATGAGCAGTTCTTC | CASSGPRGVNEQFF
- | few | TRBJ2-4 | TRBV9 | TGTGCCAGCAGCGTAGGGGGAGGGGGGGAAAACATTCAGTACTTC | CASSVGGGGENIQYF
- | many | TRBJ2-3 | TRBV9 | TGTGCCAGCAGCGTCGAGGGTGTAAATACGCAGTATTTT | CASSVEGVNTQYF
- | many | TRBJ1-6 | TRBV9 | TGTGCCAGCAGCGTAGATGCCAGGGGAGATTCACCCCTCCACTTT | CASSVDARGDSPLHF
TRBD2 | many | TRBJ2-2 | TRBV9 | TGTGCCAGCAGCCCACGCTCCGGGACTAGCGGGACGAACACCGGGGAGCTGTTTTTT | CASSPRSGTSGTNTGELFF
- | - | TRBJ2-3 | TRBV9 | TGTGCCAGCAGCGTAGCGCCCGATCCTACAGATACGCAGTCTTTT | CASSVAPDPTDTQSF
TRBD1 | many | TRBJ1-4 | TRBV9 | TGTGCCAGCAGCTCATCCGGGACAGGGAAGGGAAAACTGTTTTTT | CASSSSGTGKGKLFF
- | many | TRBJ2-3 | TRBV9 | TGTGCCAGCAGTAAAACTGGGTTCAAGGATACGCAGTATTTT | CASSKTGFKDTQYF
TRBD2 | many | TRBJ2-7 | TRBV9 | TGTGCCAGCAGCGATGCTAGCGGGACTGGGCTCCTTGCCGAGCAGTACTTC | CASSDASGTGLLAEQYF